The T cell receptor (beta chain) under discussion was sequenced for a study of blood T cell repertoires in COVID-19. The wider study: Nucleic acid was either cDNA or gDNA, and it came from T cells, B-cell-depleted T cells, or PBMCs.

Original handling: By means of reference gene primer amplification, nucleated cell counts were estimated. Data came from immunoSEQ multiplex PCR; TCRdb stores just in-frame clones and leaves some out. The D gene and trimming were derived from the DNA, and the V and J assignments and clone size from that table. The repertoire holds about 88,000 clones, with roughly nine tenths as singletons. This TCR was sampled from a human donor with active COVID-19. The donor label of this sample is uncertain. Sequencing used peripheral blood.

CDR3 sequence (DNA): TGCGCCAGCAGCTTGAACGGCCAGGTATCTCAGCCCCAGCATTTT. This encodes CASSLNGQVSQPQHF. The rearrangement links TRBV5-1 to TRBJ1-5; D ambiguous. Germline CDR1 and CDR2: SGHRS and YFSETQ. The ends were cut back, 1 base at V and 6 bases at J, with 14 bases in the middle. This CDR3 is built from 15 residues. The full variable domain, rest sourced from reference TRBV5-1 and TRBJ1-5, is KAGVTQTPRYLIKTRGQQVTLSCSPISGHRSVSWYQQTPGQGLQFLFEYFSETQRNKGNFPGRFSGRQFSNSRSEMNVSTLELGDSALYLCASSLNGQVSQPQHFGDGTRLSIL.